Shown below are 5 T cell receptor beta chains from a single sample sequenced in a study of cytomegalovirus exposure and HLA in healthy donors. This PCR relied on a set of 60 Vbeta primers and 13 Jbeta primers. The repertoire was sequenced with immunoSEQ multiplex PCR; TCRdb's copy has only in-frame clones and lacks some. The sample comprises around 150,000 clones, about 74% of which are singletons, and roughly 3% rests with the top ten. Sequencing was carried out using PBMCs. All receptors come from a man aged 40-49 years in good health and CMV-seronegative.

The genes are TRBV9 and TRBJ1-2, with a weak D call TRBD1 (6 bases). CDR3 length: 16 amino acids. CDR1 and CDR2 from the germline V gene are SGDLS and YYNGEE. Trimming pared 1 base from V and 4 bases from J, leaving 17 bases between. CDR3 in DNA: TGTGCCAGCAGCGTACCCGCCGACAGGACCGGCTATGGCTACACCTTC. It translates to CASSVPADRTGYGYTF.

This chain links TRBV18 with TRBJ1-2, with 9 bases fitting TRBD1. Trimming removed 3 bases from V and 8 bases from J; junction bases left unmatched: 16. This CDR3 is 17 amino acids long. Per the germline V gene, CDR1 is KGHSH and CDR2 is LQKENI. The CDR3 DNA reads TGTGCCAGCTCACCCTGGGACAGGGAGAACAGGTACTCCGGCTACACCTTC. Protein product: CASSPWDRENRYSGYTF.

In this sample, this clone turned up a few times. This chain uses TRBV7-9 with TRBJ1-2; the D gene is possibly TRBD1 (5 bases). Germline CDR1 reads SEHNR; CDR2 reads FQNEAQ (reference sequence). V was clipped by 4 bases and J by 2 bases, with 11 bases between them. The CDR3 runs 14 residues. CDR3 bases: TGTGCCAGCAGCTCGCTGGGGGGAAACTATGGCTACACCTTC. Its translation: CASSSLGGNYGYTF.

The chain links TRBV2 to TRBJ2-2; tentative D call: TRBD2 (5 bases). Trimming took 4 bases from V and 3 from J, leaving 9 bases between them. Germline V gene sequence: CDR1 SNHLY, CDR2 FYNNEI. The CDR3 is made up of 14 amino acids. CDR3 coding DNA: TGTGCCAGCAGTGTACTAGTATACACCGGGGAGCTGTTTTTT. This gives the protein CASSVLVYTGELFF. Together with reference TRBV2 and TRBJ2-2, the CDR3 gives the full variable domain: EPEVTQTPSHQVTQMGQEVILRCVPISNHLYFYWYRQILGQKVEFLVSFYNNEISEKSEIFDDQFSVERPDGSNFTLKIRSTKLEDSAMYFCASSVLVYTGELFFGEGSRLTVL.

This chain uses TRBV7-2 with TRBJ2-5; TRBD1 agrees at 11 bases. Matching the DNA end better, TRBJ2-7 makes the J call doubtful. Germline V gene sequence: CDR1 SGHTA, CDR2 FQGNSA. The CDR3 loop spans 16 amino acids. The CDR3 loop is CASSSVAGTGGYEQYF. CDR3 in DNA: TGTGCCAGCAGCTCGGTAGCCGGGACAGGGGGTTACGAGCAGTACTTC.